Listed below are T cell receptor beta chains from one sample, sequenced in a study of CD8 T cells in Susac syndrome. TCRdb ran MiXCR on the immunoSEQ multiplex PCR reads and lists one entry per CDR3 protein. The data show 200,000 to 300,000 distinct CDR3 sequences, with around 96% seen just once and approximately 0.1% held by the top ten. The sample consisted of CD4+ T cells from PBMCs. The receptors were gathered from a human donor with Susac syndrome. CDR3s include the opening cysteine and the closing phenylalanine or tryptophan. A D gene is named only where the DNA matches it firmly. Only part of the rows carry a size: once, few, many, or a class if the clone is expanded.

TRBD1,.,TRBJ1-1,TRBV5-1,TGCGCCAGCGCGACCACCCCGGACAGGGTATTGAACACTGAAGCTTTCTTT,CASATTPDRVLNTEAFF
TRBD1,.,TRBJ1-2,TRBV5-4,TGTGCCAGCAGGCAGGGACAGGGTAACTATGGCTACACCTTC,CASRQGQGNYGYTF
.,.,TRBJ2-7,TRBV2,TGTGCCAGCAGGAACCGGGACACATCCTACGAGCAGTACTTC,CASRNRDTSYEQYF
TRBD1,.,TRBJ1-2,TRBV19,TGTGCCAGTAACTCAGGACAGGCACCATATGGCTACACCTTC,CASNSGQAPYGYTF
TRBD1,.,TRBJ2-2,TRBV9,TGTGCCAGCAGCGTGGGGGACAGGAGCACCGGGGAGCTGTTTTTT,CASSVGDRSTGELFF
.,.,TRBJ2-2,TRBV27,TGTGCCAGCAGCCCAGTTTCCAGGGGGGAGCTGTTTTTT,CASSPVSRGELFF
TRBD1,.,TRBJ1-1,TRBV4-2,TGTGCCAGCAGTCAGCCGGGACAGGGAGACACTGAAGCTTTCTTT,CASSQPGQGDTEAFF
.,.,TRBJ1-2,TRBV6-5,TGTGCCAGCAGTTACTTCGGGGGGCGCGACTATGGCTACACCTTC,CASSYFGGRDYGYTF
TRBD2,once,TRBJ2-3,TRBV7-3,TGTGCCAGCAGCTTGACTAGCGGGAACACAGATACGCAGTATTTT,CASSLTSGNTDTQYF
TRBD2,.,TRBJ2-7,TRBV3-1,TGTGCCAGCAGCCAAACTAGCGGGAGTACCTACGAGCAGTACTTC,CASSQTSGSTYEQYF
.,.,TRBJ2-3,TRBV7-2,TGTGCCAGCAGCTTAAATGGCGGGGGCCGGGAGACGCAGTATTTT,CASSLNGGGRETQYF
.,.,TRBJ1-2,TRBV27,TGTGCCAGCAGTTTATTCTCGGCGGGGGAGGGCTACACCTTC,CASSLFSAGEGYTF
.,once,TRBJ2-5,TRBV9,TGTGCCAGCAGCCATTACAGGGATGGTGGGGAGACCCAGTACTTC,CASSHYRDGGETQYF
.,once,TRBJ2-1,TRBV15,TGTGCCACCAGCAGAGATTTGGATTGGGTCTCCTACAATGAGCAGTTCTTC,CATSRDLDWVSYNEQFF
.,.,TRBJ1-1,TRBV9,TGTGCCAGCAGCGTTACCGGGGGGCAGCCTGAAGCTTTCTTT,CASSVTGGQPEAFF
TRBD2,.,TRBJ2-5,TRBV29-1,TGCAGCGTTGACACTAGCGCGAGCCAAGAGACCCAGTACTTC,CSVDTSASQETQYF
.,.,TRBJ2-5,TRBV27,TGTGCCAGCGGGGACGGACCCTGGGAGACCCAGTACTTC,CASGDGPWETQYF
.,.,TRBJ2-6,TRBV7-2,TGTGCCAGCCCCGGGGCCAACGTCCTGACTTTC,CASPGANVLTF
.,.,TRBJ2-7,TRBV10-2,TGCGCCAGCAGTGATCGGCCTGGGGGCTCCTACGAGCAGTACTTC,CASSDRPGGSYEQYF
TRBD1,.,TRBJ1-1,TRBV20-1,TGCAGTGCTAGGGCCGGGACAGGGCCCACTGAAGCTTTCTTT,CSARAGTGPTEAFF
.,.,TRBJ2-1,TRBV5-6,TGTGCCAGCAGCCCGGGACGGCGGTCCTACAATGAGCAGTTCTTC,CASSPGRRSYNEQFF
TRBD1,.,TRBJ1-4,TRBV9,TGTGCCAGCAGCCAAACGGGGACAGCGAATGAAAAACTGTTTTTT,CASSQTGTANEKLFF
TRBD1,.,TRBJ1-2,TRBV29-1,TGCAGCGTCGAAGCGGCCGGGACAGGGAGAAACTATGGCTACACCTTC,CSVEAAGTGRNYGYTF
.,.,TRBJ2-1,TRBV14,TGTGCCAGCAGCCAGGCAAGTCTCGGGCAGTTCTTC,CASSQASLGQFF
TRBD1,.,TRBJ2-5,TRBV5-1,TGCGCCAGCAGCGTTACGACAGGGGGCTTGAGGGAGACCCAGTACTTC,CASSVTTGGLRETQYF
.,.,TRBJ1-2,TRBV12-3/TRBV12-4,TGTGCCAGCAGTTTCCATTCAGACTTCTTCTATGGCTACACCTTC,CASSFHSDFFYGYTF
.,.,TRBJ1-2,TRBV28,TGTGCCAGCAGTTTATGCGACGGAAACGGCTACACCTTC,CASSLCDGNGYTF
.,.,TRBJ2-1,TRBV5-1,TGCGCCAGCAGCTTGGTAGCGGCCTACAATGAGCAGTTCTTC,CASSLVAAYNEQFF
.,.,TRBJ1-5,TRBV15,TGTGCCACCAGCGGTGGGGGGCTGAACCAGCCCCAGCATTTT,CATSGGGLNQPQHF
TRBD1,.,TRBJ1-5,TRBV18,TGTGCCAGCTCGCCAGGGACAGCCGATTATCAGCCCCAGCATTTT,CASSPGTADYQPQHF
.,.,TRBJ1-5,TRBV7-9,TGTGCCAGCAGCCATACCGGGACGGTTGGTGGCAATCAGCCCCAGCATTTT,CASSHTGTVGGNQPQHF
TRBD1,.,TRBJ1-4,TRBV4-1,TGCGCCAGCAGCCAATTGCGGTACAGGGGATTTGCAACTAATGAAAAACTGTTTTTT,CASSQLRYRGFATNEKLFF
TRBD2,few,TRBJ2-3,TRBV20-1,TGCAGTGCTAGGACTAGCGGGCGGACGCAGTATTTT,CSARTSGRTQYF
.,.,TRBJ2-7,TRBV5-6,TGTGCCAGCAGCTTAGAGCGGCGCTACTCCTACGAGCAGTACTTC,CASSLERRYSYEQYF
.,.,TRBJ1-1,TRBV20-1,TGCAGTGCCCTAGGGATGACTGAAGCTTTCTTT,CSALGMTEAFF
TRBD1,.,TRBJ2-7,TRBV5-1,TGCGCCAGCAGCCTTGGGCGGACAGGGAGTCACGAGCAGTACTTC,CASSLGRTGSHEQYF
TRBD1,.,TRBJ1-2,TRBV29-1,TGCAGCGTTGCAGGGGGACAGGCGAACTATGGCTACACCTTC,CSVAGGQANYGYTF
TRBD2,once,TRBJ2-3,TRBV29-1,TGCAGCGCCCGGACTAGCGCGCGGGGCCCATGGCAGTATTTT,CSARTSARGPWQYF
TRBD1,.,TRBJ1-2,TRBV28,TGTGCCACCCAGGACAGGGGCTATGGCTACACCTTC,CATQDRGYGYTF
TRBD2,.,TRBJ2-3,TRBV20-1,TGCAGTGCTAGGCTAGCGGTCGGCACAGATACGCAGTATTTT,CSARLAVGTDTQYF
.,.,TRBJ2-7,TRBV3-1,TGTGCCAGCAGCCTCTCGGACACCGGCTACGAGCAGTACTTC,CASSLSDTGYEQYF
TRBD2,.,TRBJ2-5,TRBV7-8,TGTGCCAGCACCTTTAGCGGGAGCCCGCCAGAGACCCAGTACTTC,CASTFSGSPPETQYF
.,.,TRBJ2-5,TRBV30,TGTGCCTGGTCGCAACCGCTGAGAGAGACCCAGTACTTC,CAWSQPLRETQYF
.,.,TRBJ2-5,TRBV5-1,TGCGCCAGCAGCCTCCCGTTCGACCCTCCCCGGTTTGTGACCCAGTACTTC,CASSLPFDPPRFVTQYF
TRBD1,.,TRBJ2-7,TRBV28,TGTGCCAGCAGTTTCGGGACAGGGAGCGACGAGCAGTACTTC,CASSFGTGSDEQYF
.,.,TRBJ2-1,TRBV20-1,TGCAGTGCTTCCCTAGTGACTGAGCAGTTCTTC,CSASLVTEQFF
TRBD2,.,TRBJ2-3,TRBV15,TGTGCCACCAGTGGGGCTAGCGGGAGGGCCGGGACAGATACGCAGTATTTT,CATSGASGRAGTDTQYF
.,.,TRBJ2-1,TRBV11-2,TGTGCCAGCATCTCCCACCCGGGGGCCTACAATGAGCAGTTCTTC,CASISHPGAYNEQFF
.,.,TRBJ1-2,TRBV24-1,TGTGCCACCAGTGATTCCAGCGCAGGGGTGTATGGCTACACCTTC,CATSDSSAGVYGYTF
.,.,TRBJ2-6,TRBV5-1,TGCGCCAGCAGCTGGGGGCCGCTCTCTGGGGCCAACGTCCTGACTTTC,CASSWGPLSGANVLTF
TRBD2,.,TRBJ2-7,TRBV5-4,TGTGCCAGCAGCTTGGGGCTAGCGGGAGGGCCAGGGCGAAACTACGAGCAGTACTTC,CASSLGLAGGPGRNYEQYF